This passage covers 10 T cell receptor beta chains from one sample sequenced in a study of OX40 agonist ivuxolimab in advanced cancers. This table comes from immunoSEQ multiplex PCR, and its TCRdb copy is limited to in-frame clones, with some not included. This table holds 50,000 to 65,000 clones, approximately 90% found once. Sequencing used CD4+ or CD8+ T cells sorted from blood, obtained in a trial of the OX40 agonist ivuxolimab. The receptors derive from an adult with an advanced solid tumor such as melanoma, head and neck, liver or kidney cancer.

This chain uses TRBV6-1 with TRBJ2-7; the D is unclear. V dropped 1 base and J dropped 3 bases, with 4 bases sitting between them. CDR1 is MNHNS, CDR2 SASEGT, per germline. CDR3 size: 12 residues. The CDR3 region has the DNA TGTGCCAGCAGTGAAGGGTTCTACGAGCAGTACTTC. Translating gives CASSEGFYEQYF.

This clone was counted between two and nine times. The chain has TRBV5-5 and TRBJ1-5; D unclear. V lost 2 bases and J lost 3, with 9 bases in between. Germline V gives CDR1 SGHKS, CDR2 YYEKEE (reference sequence). This CDR3 contains 14 residues. CDR3 loop: CASSFEGYNQPQHF. As DNA, the CDR3 is TGTGCCAGCAGCTTTGAGGGTTACAATCAGCCCCAGCATTTT.

This clone has just one count. The chain links TRBV28 to TRBJ2-3; 9 nucleotides align to TRBD1. V shed 4 bases, J shed 2 bases, and the junction held 7 bases outside the gene matches. The germline V gene has CDR1 MDHEN and CDR2 SYDVKM. The CDR3 has 16 amino acids. The CDR3 is CASSSLQGAHTDTQYF. Written as DNA, the CDR3 is TGTGCCAGCAGTTCCTTACAGGGGGCGCACACAGATACGCAGTATTTT. The full variable domain, its missing parts supplied by reference TRBV28 and TRBJ2-3, is DVKVTQSSRYLVKRTGEKVFLECVQDMDHENMFWYRQDPGLGLRLIYFSYDVKMKEKGDIPEGYSVSREKKERFSLILESASTNQTSMYLCASSSLQGAHTDTQYFGPGTRLTVL.

The CDR3 spells CSVQEVGTYEQYF. In nucleotides, the CDR3 is TGCAGCGTTCAGGAAGTTGGGACCTACGAGCAGTACTTC. The J gene is TRBJ2-7, the V gene TRBV29-1, with unresolved D. The CDR3 covers 13 residues. In germline, CDR1 is SQVTM, CDR2 ANQGSEA. Trimming took off 5 bases at V and 2 bases at J, with 13 bases between the two ends.

This clone was seen only once. The chain couples TRBV7-3 to TRBJ2-7; a weak D match, TRBD1 (5 bases). The CDR3 runs 14 residues. CDR1 is SGHTA, CDR2 FQGTGA, per germline. The V end was cut by 4 bases, the J end by 2 bases, with 12 bases between. The CDR3 DNA is TGTGCCAGCAGCTCATACCCAGGGCCCTACGAGCAGTACTTC. Translated, it gives CASSSYPGPYEQYF.

Only one count was recorded for this clone. The V call is TRBV7-2, the J call TRBJ2-5; D gene uncertain. This CDR3 comprises 14 residues. V shed 1 base and J shed 5 bases, with 11 bases lying between them. The germline CDR1 and CDR2 sequences are SGHTA and FQGNSA. In DNA, the CDR3 is TGTGCCAGCAGCTTAGTCCTTGAGTGGGAGACCCAGTACTTC. Residues: CASSLVLEWETQYF.

This chain links TRBV5-1 with TRBJ2-2, with no clear D. Germline CDR1 and CDR2: SGHRS and YFSETQ. Trimming shortened V by 3 bases and J by 0 bases, and 0 bases separated the two germline ends. This CDR3 has 12 amino acids. CDR3 nucleotide sequence: TGCGCCAGCAGCTCGAACACCGGGGAGCTGTTTTTT. Its translation is CASSSNTGELFF.

In its sample, this clone was seen once. The V call is TRBV4-3, the J call TRBJ2-7; weak D call: TRBD2 (6 bases). The germline gives CDR1 LGHNA, CDR2 YSLEER. V was cut by 0 bases and J by 3 bases, with 12 bases left in between. The length of the CDR3 is 15 residues. The CDR3 loop is CASSQEPAGVYEQYF. CDR3 nucleotide sequence: TGCGCCAGCAGCCAAGAGCCAGCGGGTGTCTACGAGCAGTACTTC.

A few counts support this clone. V is TRBV18 and J is TRBJ2-2, with TRBD1 matching over 9 bases. V dropped 10 bases and J dropped 7; count of bases not matched to a gene: 10. This CDR3 has 14 amino acids. The V gene's germline CDR1 is KGHSH and CDR2 LQKENI. The CDR3 is CANTGTGSVGELFF. The CDR3, as DNA: TGTGCCAATACCGGGACAGGGTCCGTCGGGGAGCTGTTTTTT.

The genes are TRBV19 and TRBJ2-7; D perhaps matches TRBD1 (6 bases). With 5 bases removed from V and 0 bases from J, the gap between germline ends came to 8 bases. This CDR3 has 13 amino acids. Looked up from germline, CDR1 is LNHDA and CDR2 is SQIVND (reference sequence). The CDR3 nucleotides are TGTGCCAGTAGTGGGGGCTTCTCCTACGAGCAGTACTTC. This gives the protein CASSGGFSYEQYF.